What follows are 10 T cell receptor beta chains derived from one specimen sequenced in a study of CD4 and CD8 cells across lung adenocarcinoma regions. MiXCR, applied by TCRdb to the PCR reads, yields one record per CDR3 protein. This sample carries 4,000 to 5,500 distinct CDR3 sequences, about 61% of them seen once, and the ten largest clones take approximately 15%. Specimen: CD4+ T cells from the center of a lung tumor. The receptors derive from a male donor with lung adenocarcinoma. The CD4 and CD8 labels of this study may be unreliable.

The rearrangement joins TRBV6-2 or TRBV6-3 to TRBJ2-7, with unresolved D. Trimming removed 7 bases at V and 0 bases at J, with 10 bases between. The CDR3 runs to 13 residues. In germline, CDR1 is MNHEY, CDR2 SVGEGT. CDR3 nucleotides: TGTGCCAGCACCGAGTGGAGCTCCTACGAGCAGTACTTC. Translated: CASTEWSSYEQYF.

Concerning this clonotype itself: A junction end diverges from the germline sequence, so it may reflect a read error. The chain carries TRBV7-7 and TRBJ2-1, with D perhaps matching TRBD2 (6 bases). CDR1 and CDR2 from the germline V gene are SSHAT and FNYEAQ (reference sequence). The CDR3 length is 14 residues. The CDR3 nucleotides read TGTGCTAGCAGCTTAGACCGGGAGCGCAATGAGCAGTTCTTC. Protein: CASSLDRERNEQFF. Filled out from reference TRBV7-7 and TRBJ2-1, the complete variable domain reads GAGVSQSPRYKVTKRGQDVTLRCDPISSHATLYWYQQALGQGPEFLTYFNYEAQPDKSGLPSDRFSAERPEGSISTLTIQRTEQRDSAMYRCASSLDRERNEQFFGPGTRLTVL.

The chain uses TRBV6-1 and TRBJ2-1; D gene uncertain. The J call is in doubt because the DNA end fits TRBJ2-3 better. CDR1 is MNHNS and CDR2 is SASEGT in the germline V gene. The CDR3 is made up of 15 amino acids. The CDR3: CARGIEAVSTDEQYF. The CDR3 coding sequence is TGTGCCAGGGGGATCGAGGCTGTGAGCACAGATGAGCAGTATTTT.

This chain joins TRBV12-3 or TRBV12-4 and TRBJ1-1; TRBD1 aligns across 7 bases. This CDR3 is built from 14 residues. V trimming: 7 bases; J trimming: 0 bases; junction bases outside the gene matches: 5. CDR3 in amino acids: CASTQGQLNTEAFF. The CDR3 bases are TGTGCCAGCACCCAGGGACAGTTGAACACTGAAGCTTTCTTT.

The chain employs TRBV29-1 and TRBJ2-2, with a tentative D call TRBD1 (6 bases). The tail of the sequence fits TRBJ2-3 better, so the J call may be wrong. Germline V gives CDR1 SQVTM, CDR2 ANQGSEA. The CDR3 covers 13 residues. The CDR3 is CSVEEEGAGEQYF. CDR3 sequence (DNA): TGCAGCGTTGAAGAAGAAGGGGCAGGGGAGCAGTATTTT.

The CDR3 here is CASTDARDEQFF. CDR3 DNA sequence: TGTGCCAGCACCGACGCCAGGGATGAGCAGTTCTTC. The chain combines TRBV6-1 with TRBJ2-1, with D possibly TRBD1 on 5 matching bases. The CDR3 is made up of 12 amino acids. Germline CDR1 reads MNHNS; CDR2 reads SASEGT. Trimming removed 7 bases at V and 8 bases at J, with 12 bases between.

The CDR3 bases are TGCGCCAGCAGTGGGGACCGCGCACGAAACACCATATATTTT. It codes for CASSGDRARNTIYF. V gene TRBV10-2 combines with J gene TRBJ1-3, with D perhaps matching TRBD1 (5 bases). The germline V gene has CDR1 WSHSY and CDR2 SAAADI. V shed 4 bases and J shed 5 bases, with 12 bases lying between them. CDR3 length: 14 residues.

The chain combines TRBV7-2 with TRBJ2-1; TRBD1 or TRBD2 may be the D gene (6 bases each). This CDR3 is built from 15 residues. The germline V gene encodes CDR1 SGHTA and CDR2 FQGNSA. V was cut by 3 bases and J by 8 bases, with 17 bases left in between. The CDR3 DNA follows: TGTGCCAGCAGCTTGGGGGGCTGGCGAGCCGATGAGCAGTTCTTC. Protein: CASSLGGWRADEQFF.

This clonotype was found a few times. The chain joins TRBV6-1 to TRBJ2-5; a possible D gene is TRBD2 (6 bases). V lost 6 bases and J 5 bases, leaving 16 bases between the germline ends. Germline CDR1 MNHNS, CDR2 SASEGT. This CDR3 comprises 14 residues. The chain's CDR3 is CASRPTGTSETQYF. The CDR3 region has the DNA TGTGCCAGCAGACCTACCGGGACTTCGGAGACCCAGTACTTC.

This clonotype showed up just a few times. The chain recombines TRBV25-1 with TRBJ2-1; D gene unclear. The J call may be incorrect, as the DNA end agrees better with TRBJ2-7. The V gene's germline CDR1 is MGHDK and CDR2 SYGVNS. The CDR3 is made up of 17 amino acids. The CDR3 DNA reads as TGTGCCAGCAGTGAATTAGGGATCGGCGGCAGCTCCTACGAGCAGTACTTC. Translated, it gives CASSELGIGGSSYEQYF.